A single sample gave rise to the 16 T cell receptor beta chains below, sequenced in a study of low-dose radiotherapy and immunotherapy resistance in tumors (dated 2022 in TCRdb). First-strand cDNA was synthesized with Superscript III and a set of TRAV- and TRBV-specific primers, covering both TCRalpha and TCRbeta chains. TCRs were amplified with Phusion for roughly 20 PCR cycles using a constant-region primer together with the adapter attached to the V primers. Using fastp trimming at Q25 and MiXCR clonotype assembly, TCRdb reanalyzed the public sequencing data and kept in-frame beta chains. Each entry is one CDR3 protein sequence, shown with its most common DNA and genes. Present in this sample are 9,500 to 14,000 distinct CDR3 sequences, about 47% of which were seen just once. The ten biggest clones cover about 8% of the sample. The origin of the receptors is a human donor with advanced metastatic prostate, ovarian, gallbladder or colorectal cancer (not recorded which). This table probably holds off-target reads from a library built for another chain.

The chain has TRBV12-3 or TRBV12-4 and TRBJ2-3; the match to TRBD2 covers 12 bases. This CDR3 is 15 amino acids long. With 3 bases clipped from V and 5 bases from J, the junction kept 3 bases outside the gene matches. The CDR3 is CASSFASGGEDTQYF. As DNA, the CDR3 is TGTGCCAGCAGTTTTGCTAGCGGGGGGGAAGATACGCAGTATTTT.

This clonotype was counted between two and nine times. The V call is TRBV18, the J call TRBJ1-1; a possible D gene is TRBD1 (5 bases). CDR1 and CDR2 from the germline V gene are KGHSH and LQKENI. The ends were cut back, 7 bases at V and 1 base at J, with 13 bases in the middle. The CDR3 contains 14 residues. The CDR3 DNA reads TGTGCCAGCTTCCCAGGGACGTCGAACACTGAAGCTTTCTTT. It translates to CASFPGTSNTEAFF.

The chain recombines TRBV28 with TRBJ2-5; D is possibly TRBD1 (5 bases). CDR1 and CDR2 (germline): MDHEN, SYDVKM. This CDR3 has 13 residues. The V end was cut by 6 bases, the J end by 5 bases, with 13 bases between. CDR3 amino acids: CASRTAGHETQYF. The CDR3 region has the DNA TGTGCCAGCAGGACGGCAGGGCATGAGACCCAGTACTTC.

This clonotype was observed a handful of times. The CDR3, as DNA: TGTGCCAGCACGTGGGGACAGGGGGCAAGCAATCAGCCCCAGCATTTT. As protein: CASTWGQGASNQPQHF. The V call is TRBV28, the J call TRBJ1-5; 12 bases are shared with TRBD1. Trimming cost V 7 bases and J 1 base; bases outside gene matches: 5. Germline V gene lookup returns CDR1 MDHEN and CDR2 SYDVKM. The CDR3 is made up of 16 amino acids.

The chain joins TRBV29-1 to TRBJ2-7, with 10 nucleotides matching TRBD1. This CDR3 comprises 16 residues. Germline V lookup: CDR1 SQVTM, CDR2 ANQGSEA. J gave up 2 bases and V 7 bases, and 14 bases lay outside the gene matches. The CDR3 region is CSARGLVGQGTYEQYF. The CDR3, as DNA: TGCAGCGCCAGAGGGTTGGTGGGACAGGGGACCTACGAGCAGTACTTC.

This rearrangement joins TRBV6-5 to TRBJ2-1; D is perhaps TRBD2 (5 bases). The CDR3 length is 13 residues. CDR1 is MNHEY and CDR2 is SVGAGI in the germline V gene. V lost 5 bases, J lost 8 bases, and 13 bases lay in between. The CDR3 DNA reads as TGTGCCAGCAGTGAGGGTCTTGTACATGAGCAGTTCTTC. Amino acids: CASSEGLVHEQFF.

This clonotype was recorded a few times. The V gene is TRBV5-4, the J gene TRBJ1-6; D gene ambiguous. Trimming cost V 4 bases and J 8 bases, with 10 bases left between them. Germline assignment: CDR1 SGHNT and CDR2 YYREEE (reference sequence). CDR3 size: 13 residues. This CDR3 is CASSPRPDSPLHF. The CDR3 DNA reads as TGTGCCAGCAGCCCCCGGCCAGATTCACCCCTCCACTTT.

The genes are TRBV7-9 and TRBJ2-3, with TRBD1 identical over 8 bases. CDR1 is SEHNR, CDR2 FQNEAQ, per germline (reference sequence). V trimming: 4 bases; J trimming: 3 bases; junction bases outside the gene matches: 6. The CDR3 consists of 15 residues. The CDR3 nucleotides are TGTGCCAGCAGCTACATCAGGGGGCGAACAGATACGCAGTATTTT. This translates into CASSYIRGRTDTQYF.

The rearrangement links TRBV25-1 to TRBJ2-4; 7 bases fit TRBD2. This CDR3 comprises 15 residues. The ends lost 4 bases at V and 7 bases at J; junction bases unmatched: 10. CDR1 and CDR2 from the germline V gene are MGHDK and SYGVNS. The CDR3 loop is CASSVARGGRNIQYF. Written as DNA, the CDR3 is TGTGCCAGCAGTGTAGCGAGGGGAGGGAGGAACATTCAGTACTTC. Variable domain in full (rest from reference TRBV25-1 and TRBJ2-4): EADIYQTPRYLVIGTGKKITLECSQTMGHDKMYWYQQDPGMELHLIHYSYGVNSTEKGDLSSESTVSRIRTEHFPLTLESARPSHTSQYLCASSVARGGRNIQYFGAGTRLSVL.

The CDR3 reads CASSLKRTEAFF. The CDR3 DNA is TGTGCCAGCAGCTTGAAACGCACTGAAGCTTTCTTT. V and J are TRBV5-6 and TRBJ1-1; D gene ambiguous. Germline-derived CDR1 and CDR2 are SGHDT and YYEEEE. There are 12 residues in the CDR3. V lost 1 base and J 4 bases, leaving 5 bases between the germline ends. The whole variable domain, remainder taken from reference TRBV5-6 and TRBJ1-1, is DAGVTQSPTHLIKTRGQQVTLRCSPKSGHDTVSWYQQALGQGPQFIFQYYEEEERQRGNFPDRFSGHQFPNYSSELNVNALLLGDSALYLCASSLKRTEAFFGQGTRLTVV.

The chain uses TRBV3-1 and TRBJ2-1, with D perhaps being TRBD1 or TRBD2 (6 bases each). CDR1 LGHDT and CDR2 YNNKEL come from the germline V gene (reference sequence). V lost 4 bases and J lost 0, with 10 bases in between. CDR3 size: 15 residues. The DNA of the CDR3 is TGTGCCAGCAGCCCAGGGGAGGCCTCCTACAATGAGCAGTTCTTC. As protein: CASSPGEASYNEQFF.

This chain links TRBV18 with TRBJ2-5, with 11 bases aligning to TRBD2. This CDR3 spans 16 amino acids. The V segment lost 5 bases and the J segment 7 bases; nucleotides outside the gene matches: 12. The germline V gene encodes CDR1 KGHSH and CDR2 LQKENI. The CDR3 DNA follows: TGTGCCAGCTCAGCAATGGTGGGACTAGCGGCGGTGACCCAGTACTTC. It yields the protein CASSAMVGLAAVTQYF.

Here the CDR3 DNA reads TGCAGCGTTGAAGGGCTTGGAGATACGCAGTATTTT. This encodes CSVEGLGDTQYF. The rearrangement uses TRBV29-1 and TRBJ2-3; D is unresolved. This CDR3 spans 12 amino acids. The germline V and J ends were trimmed by 1 base and 5 bases, with 7 bases remaining between them. The germline gives CDR1 SQVTM, CDR2 ANQGSEA.

The DNA of the CDR3 is TGTGCCATCAGTGACACCGGGGAGCTGTTTTTT. Amino acid sequence: CAISDTGELFF. The rearrangement links TRBV10-3 to TRBJ2-2; D is unresolved. Per the germline V gene, CDR1 is ENHRY and CDR2 is SYGVKD. The V and J ends lost 3 bases and 4 bases respectively, with 0 bases between them. The CDR3 is 11 amino acids.

The chain joins TRBV5-1 to TRBJ2-7, with D uncertain. Germline V gene data show CDR1 as SGHRS and CDR2 as YFSETQ. V was cut by 2 bases and J by 5 bases, with 5 bases left in between. The CDR3 runs to 11 residues. In DNA form, the CDR3 reads TGCGCCAGCAGCTTTGATCACGAGCAGTACTTC. Translating it yields CASSFDHEQYF.

The chain couples TRBV13 to TRBJ2-1, with D unclear. Germline V CDR1 and CDR2: PRHDT, FYEKMQ (reference sequence). This CDR3 contains 12 residues. Trimming left V 5 bases short and J 9 bases short, with 11 bases between. DNA for the CDR3: TGTGCCAGCAGCCCCAGAGCCGGTGAGCAGTTCTTC. This translates into CASSPRAGEQFF.